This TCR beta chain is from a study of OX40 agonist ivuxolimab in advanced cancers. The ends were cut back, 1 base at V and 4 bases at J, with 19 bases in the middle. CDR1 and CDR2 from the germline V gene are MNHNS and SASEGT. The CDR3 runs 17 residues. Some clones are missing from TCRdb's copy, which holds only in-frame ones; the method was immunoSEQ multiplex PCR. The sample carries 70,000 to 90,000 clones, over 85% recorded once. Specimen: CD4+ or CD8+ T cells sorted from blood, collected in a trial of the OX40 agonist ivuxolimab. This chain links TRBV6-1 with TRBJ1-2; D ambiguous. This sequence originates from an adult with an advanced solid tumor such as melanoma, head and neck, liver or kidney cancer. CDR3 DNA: TGTGCCAGCAGTGAAGTGCTACATGTTGGCAATTCCTATGGCTACACCTTC. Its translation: CASSEVLHVGNSYGYTF.